This is a list of T cell receptor beta chains from one sample in a study of a mutant IDH1 vaccine in newly diagnosed glioma. The antigens these receptors bind are not known. This table comes from immunoSEQ multiplex PCR, and its TCRdb copy is limited to in-frame clones, with some not included. This table has 110,000 or so clones, 90% appearing once. Material: PBMCs, obtained from a glioma patient whose treatment included an IDH1 peptide vaccine. All receptors derive from a woman in her forties or fifties with glioma. The conserved cysteine and the conserved F or W are not part of the CDR3 here.

TRBV4-2 | ASSQEMGSSYEQY
TRBV15 | ATSRDTGASYEQY
TRBV10-1 | ASNDRQGWETQY
TRBV5-6 | ASSLAGDSPLH
TRBV9 | ASRGTGPGELF
TRBV10-3 | AISESGRQGVKTQY
TRBV7-9 | ASSGKSGSPGNEQF
TRBV5-1 | ASSLAEDRGRESY
TRBV7-9 | ASSLSGGGSYEQY
TRBV6-5 | ASIRFPNTEAF
TRBV10-3 | AIRDRDREQY
TRBV6-5 | ASSYGAGGTETQY
TRBV28 | ASSPRLRGIRETQY
TRBV14 | ASSRRGLAGGRTYEQY
TRBV27 | ASSLSAGPREQY
TRBV2 | ASSNNEQF
TRBV2 | ASTETGPGNEKLF
TRBV6-1 | ASSPRQGASYEQY
TRBV7-2 | ASSFQGNTEAF
TRBV11-2 | ASSLGQGAEQPQH
TRBV6-5 | ASSRSSGNYGYT
TRBV5-6 | ASSVRQDRVWKQY
TRBV29-1 | SVDEGARTEAF
TRBV7-8 | ASSQDRANGNTIY
TRBV29-1 | SVRPQGANTEAF
TRBV19 | ASSSGQGDGYT
TRBV6-6 | ASSPQGGGYNEQF
TRBV10-2 | ASTDPTTEAF
TRBV7-2 | ASGGRVQGANQPQH
TRBV30 | AWSPGADTQY
TRBV7-6 | ASSLAGGSGISYNEQF
TRBV7-8 | ASSLRAGGTPYEQY
TRBV11-3 | ASSLRTGAPNNEQF
TRBV10-3 | AIRPEYNEQF
TRBV30 | AFNTGTEGNTIY
TRBV7-9 | ASSLGGFQDQPQH
TRBV5-4 | ASSFEQGAGTDTQY
TRBV30 | AWTRGLSTDTQY
TRBV28 | ASSFLPDYGYT
TRBV28 | ASDGGSNTGELF
TRBV19 | ASSILGGVNQPQH
TRBV5-1 | ASSIGGDTGELF
TRBV30 | AWSVLRTRNSPLH
TRBV2 | ASSLAGGGTGELF
TRBV18 | ASSPTSSSYNEQF